This T cell receptor (beta chain) was sequenced for a study of early T cells in non-severe SARS-CoV-2 infection. Study-wide background: Investigators sequenced bulk RNA drawn from unsorted whole blood, and chains remained unpaired.

A few counts support this clonotype. Individual cDNA molecules carried attached unique molecular identifiers. TCRdb passed the 5' RACE reads through MiXCR, listing each CDR3 protein once. The sample holds about 80,000 distinct CDR3 sequences, 5% seen once. The CDR3 is 13 amino acids. V lost 3 bases and J lost 1, with 4 bases in between. CDR1 KGHSH and CDR2 LQKENI come from the germline V gene. This receptor was identified in an adult who was a healthcare worker with PCR-confirmed SARS-CoV-2 infection or an uninfected control (not recorded which). Sequencing used whole blood, obtained at baseline. This sequence joins TRBV18 and TRBJ2-1; D unclear. The CDR3 loop reads CASSPGSYNEQFF. As DNA, the CDR3 is TGTGCCAGCTCACCGGGATCCTACAATGAGCAGTTCTTC.